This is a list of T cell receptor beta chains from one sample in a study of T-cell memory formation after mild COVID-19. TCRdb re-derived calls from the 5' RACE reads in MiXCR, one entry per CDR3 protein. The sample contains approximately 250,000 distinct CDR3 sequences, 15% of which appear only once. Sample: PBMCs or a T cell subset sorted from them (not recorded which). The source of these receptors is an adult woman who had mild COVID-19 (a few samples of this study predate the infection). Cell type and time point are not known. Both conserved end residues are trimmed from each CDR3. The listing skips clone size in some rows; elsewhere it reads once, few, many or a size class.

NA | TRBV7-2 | ASSLAASGSSYEQY
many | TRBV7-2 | ASSLGVYEQY
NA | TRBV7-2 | ASIYGLAGGPGTGELF
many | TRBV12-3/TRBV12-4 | ASSFGGRGYEQY
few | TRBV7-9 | ASRGTPRQETQY
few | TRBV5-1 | ASSAGSWATDTQY
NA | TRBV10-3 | AISEQGVDGNQPQH
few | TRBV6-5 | ASSLGWDSYEQY
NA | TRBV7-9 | ASSVLAGGKTEQF
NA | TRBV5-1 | ASTLGTRAF
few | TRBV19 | ASSAYGELF
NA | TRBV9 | ASSDGHSHEQY
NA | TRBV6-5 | ASSSATYEQY
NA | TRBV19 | ASRDRDREGYT
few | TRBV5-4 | ASSLGKGLAGGHEQY
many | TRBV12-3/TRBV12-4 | ASSLGLSQTYSNQPQH
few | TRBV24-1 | ATSDPPGGQKKREGRRNEQF
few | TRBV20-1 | SASGSWTGGSGANVLT
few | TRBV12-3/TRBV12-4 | ASSSRGLLNYGYT
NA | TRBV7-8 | ASSSSRNQPQH
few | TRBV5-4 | ASSSTTGLPFETQY
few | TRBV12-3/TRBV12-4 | ASRGEGNQPQH
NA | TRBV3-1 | ASSQDLSGYGYT
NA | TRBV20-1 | SARSGGGSNQPQH
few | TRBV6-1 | ASSAGKNSYNSPLH
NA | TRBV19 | ASSRLAGGQNEQF
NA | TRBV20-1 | SAPDTLSNYGYT
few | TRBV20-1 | SASSKAGSNSPLH
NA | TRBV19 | ASSWTRAEKLF
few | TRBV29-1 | SVEDRGQFNQPQH
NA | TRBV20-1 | SAKQATRAGTQY
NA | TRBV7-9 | ASSLTSGRYTGELF
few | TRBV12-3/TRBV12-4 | ASSLSRVGNQPQH
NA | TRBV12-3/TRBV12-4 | ASSLKQDKNTEAF
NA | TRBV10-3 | ATATGGDSPLN
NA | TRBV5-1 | ASSLAMLNTGELF
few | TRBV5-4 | ASSSSGTFKYGYT
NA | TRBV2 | ASSVGGTGAYEQY
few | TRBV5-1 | ASSSNKGAGIGELF
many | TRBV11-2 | ASSLDRGDEQF
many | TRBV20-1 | SAQSPRDRGRHGYT
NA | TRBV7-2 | ASSPFLGQGSAF
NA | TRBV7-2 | ASSLSSTPRDIQY
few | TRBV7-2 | ASSFAPSSYNEQF
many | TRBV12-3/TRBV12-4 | ASSLNGGEGEKLF
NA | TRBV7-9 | ASSLTGGVSPLH
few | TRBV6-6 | ASSFGASTDTQY
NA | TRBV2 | ASRVLSVNEQF
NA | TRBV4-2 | ASSRGTENYGYT
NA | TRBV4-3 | ASSQDVGQGVK
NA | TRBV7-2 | ASSLIAGGGYNEQF
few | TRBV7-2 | ASSLGTSGRGGTDTQY
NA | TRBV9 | ASSVASGRALGDTQY
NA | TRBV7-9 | ASSLSVYQETQY
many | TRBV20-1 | SARGGLRLYGYT
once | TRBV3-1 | ASSRGLGRTDTQY
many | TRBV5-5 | ASSFPGGYGYT